These 32 T cell receptor beta chains originate from one sample sequenced in a study of blood T cell repertoires in COVID-19. Measured with immunoSEQ multiplex PCR; TCRdb has only the in-frame clones, and not every one. The table shows about 160,000 clones, with approximately 77% occurring only once. The specimen was peripheral blood. The receptor source for this set is a woman of 80 years or more with active or convalescent COVID-19.

This clone was seen only a few times. This chain connects TRBV21-1 to TRBJ1-5; the table's D call, TRBD1, has no DNA check behind it. TRBV21-1 is termed a pseudogene. This CDR3 comprises 18 residues. CDR3 coding DNA: TGTGCCAGCAGCAAAGGCTATGGACAGGGTTTAAGCAATCAGCCCCAGCATTTT. This codes for CASSKGYGQGLSNQPQHF.

This clone showed up just a few times. The chain uses TRBV7-2 and TRBJ1-1, with no clear D. The CDR3 covers 15 residues. Germline assignment: CDR1 SGHTA and CDR2 FQGNSA. Trimming stripped 3 bases from V and 2 bases from J, with 13 bases between. Here the CDR3 DNA reads TGTGCCAGCAGCTTGTCGGTAGGAGGTAACACTGAAGCTTTCTTT. This codes for CASSLSVGGNTEAFF.

The chain links TRBV9 to TRBJ1-1; tentative D call: TRBD1 (5 bases). Germline CDR1 and CDR2: SGDLS and YYNGEE. V was pared by 4 bases and J by 4 bases, with 14 bases between. This CDR3 is built from 14 residues. The CDR3 sequence is CASSPRQWGTEAFF. The CDR3 bases are TGTGCCAGCAGCCCAAGACAGTGGGGCACTGAAGCTTTCTTT.

The V and J genes are TRBV7-3 and TRBJ2-2, with 9 bases aligning to TRBD2. V lost 2 bases, J lost 3 bases, and 16 bases stayed unmatched. The CDR3 consists of 20 residues. Germline assignment: CDR1 SGHTA and CDR2 FQGTGA. DNA for the CDR3: TGTGCCAGCAGCTTAGCCCCCACTGCGGGAGGGCCTTTGGACACCGGGGAGCTGTTTTTT. Protein sequence: CASSLAPTAGGPLDTGELFF.

J is TRBJ1-1 and V is TRBV2; no definite D call. The V end was cut by 6 bases, the J end by 0 bases, with 8 bases between. CDR1 is SNHLY, CDR2 FYNNEI, per germline. CDR3 size: 13 residues. CDR3 sequence (DNA): TGTGCCAGCAGAGTATACATGAACACTGAAGCTTTCTTT. As protein: CASRVYMNTEAFF.

The CDR3 sequence: CASSVVGQGQNTIYF. In DNA, the CDR3 is TGTGCCAGCAGCGTAGTAGGACAGGGGCAGAACACCATATATTTT. V gene TRBV9 combines with J gene TRBJ1-3; 9 nucleotides align to TRBD1. This CDR3 contains 15 residues. V lost 0 bases and J lost 7; bases outside the gene matches: 5. The germline V gene has CDR1 SGDLS and CDR2 YYNGEE.

The chain links TRBV5-4 to TRBJ2-1; TRBD1 aligns across 9 bases. V lost 3 bases to trimming and J lost 4 bases; unmatched junction nucleotides: 5. In germline, CDR1 is SGHNT, CDR2 YYREEE (reference sequence). CDR3 size: 15 residues. The CDR3, as DNA: TGTGCCAGCAGCTCGGGACAGGGTATATACAATGAGCAGTTCTTC. Translated: CASSSGQGIYNEQFF.

This clone has just a few counts. The chain is built from TRBV9 and TRBJ2-7; no clear D. The germline CDR1 and CDR2 sequences are SGDLS and YYNGEE. The CDR3 loop spans 13 amino acids. V shed 4 bases and J shed 3 bases, with 11 bases lying between them. The CDR3 region has the DNA TGTGCCAGCAGCCCCTCTAGTGGCTACGAGCAGTACTTC. Translating gives CASSPSSGYEQYF.

This chain joins TRBV19 and TRBJ1-6; D remains ambiguous. CDR3 size: 14 residues. Germline CDR1 reads LNHDA; CDR2 reads SQIVND (reference sequence). Trimming took off 5 bases at V and 5 bases at J, with 10 bases between the two ends. The CDR3 protein is CASSLRRNNSPLHF. CDR3 in DNA: TGTGCCAGTAGTTTGCGCCGCAATAATTCACCCCTCCACTTT.

The chain joins TRBV2 to TRBJ2-1; D perhaps matches TRBD2 (6 bases). The CDR3 is made up of 12 amino acids. Germline lookup yields CDR1 SNHLY and CDR2 FYNNEI. The V end lost 5 bases, the J end lost 8 bases, and 10 bases lay between the germline ends. CDR3 sequence reads: CASSRGFDEQFF. CDR3 sequence (DNA): TGTGCCAGCAGTCGGGGGTTTGATGAGCAGTTCTTC.

The V and J genes are TRBV6-6 and TRBJ1-5, with a tentative D call TRBD1 (5 bases). The CDR3 runs to 14 residues. The V and J ends lost 7 bases and 2 bases respectively, with 12 bases between them. Germline V CDR1 and CDR2: MNHNY, SVGAGI (reference sequence). The CDR3 coding sequence is TGTGCCAGCATCCCGCCAGGGCGCAATCAGCCCCAGCATTTT. Translated, it gives CASIPPGRNQPQHF.

This clone was detected only a few times. This sequence joins TRBV5-4 and TRBJ1-1; no clear D. Per the germline V gene, CDR1 is SGHNT and CDR2 is YYREEE (reference sequence). Deletions cut 5 bases from V and 4 bases from J, with 15 bases between. The CDR3 loop spans 14 amino acids. The CDR3 loop reads CASRSTVGSTEAFF. The CDR3, as DNA: TGTGCCAGCAGATCTACGGTGGGCAGCACTGAAGCTTTCTTT.

This clone came up once. The chain employs TRBV28 and TRBJ1-2; D is possibly TRBD1 (5 bases). V was trimmed by 6 bases and J by 4 bases, leaving 9 bases between them. This CDR3 is built from 12 residues. Per the germline V gene, CDR1 is MDHEN and CDR2 is SYDVKM. CDR3 protein: CASSTGGYGYTF. CDR3 coding DNA: TGTGCCAGCAGCACCGGGGGCTATGGCTACACCTTC.

A single count supports this clone. The rearrangement uses TRBV7-9 and TRBJ2-7; D remains unclear. The CDR3 spans 12 residues. V gave up 5 bases and J gave up 2 bases, with 7 bases separating them. From germline, CDR1 is SEHNR and CDR2 FQNEAQ (reference sequence). This CDR3 is CASSRQTYEQYF. The CDR3 DNA reads TGTGCCAGCAGCAGACAAACCTACGAGCAGTACTTC. The complete variable domain, with remaining parts taken from reference TRBV7-9 and TRBJ2-7, reads DTGVSQNPRHKITKRGQNVTFRCDPISEHNRLYWYRQTLGQGPEFLTYFQNEAQLEKSRLLSDRFSAERPKGSFSTLEIQRTEQGDSAMYLCASSRQTYEQYFGPGTRLTVT.

The CDR3 bases are TGCGCCAGCAGCACCGGGACAGGGGGTGGCTACACCTTC. Its translation: CASSTGTGGGYTF. The chain has TRBV5-1 and TRBJ1-2; the match to TRBD1 covers 11 bases. Losses at the gene ends were 4 bases for V and 7 bases for J; bases not matched to a gene: 3. The CDR3 contains 13 residues. Germline loops: CDR1 SGHRS, CDR2 YFSETQ.

This clone was detected once. This rearrangement joins TRBV9 to TRBJ2-3; 7 bases match TRBD2. Germline V gene sequence: CDR1 SGDLS, CDR2 YYNGEE. Trimming removed 0 bases from V and 4 bases from J; junction bases left unmatched: 5. The CDR3 is 15 residues long. The CDR3 sequence: CASSVELASADTQYF. For the CDR3, the DNA is TGTGCCAGCAGCGTAGAACTAGCGAGCGCAGATACGCAGTATTTT.

The rearrangement joins TRBV24-1 to TRBJ1-1; 8 bases agree with TRBD1. Per the germline V gene, CDR1 is KGHDR and CDR2 is SFDVKD. J gave up 5 bases and V 5 bases, and 3 bases lay outside the gene matches. The CDR3 has 13 residues. CDR3 residues: CATSATGGTEAFF. The CDR3 DNA sequence: TGTGCCACCAGTGCTACAGGGGGAACTGAAGCTTTCTTT.

This chain joins TRBV3-1 (or the pseudogene TRBV3-2) and TRBJ1-2; the match to TRBD1 covers 8 bases. This CDR3 has 16 amino acids. Unmatched junction bases numbered 4, after V lost 1 base and J lost 0 bases. Per germline, CDR1 LGHDT and CDR2 YNNKEL (reference sequence). CDR3 in amino acids: CASSQAGTGSNYGYTF. The DNA of the CDR3 is TGTGCCAGCAGCCAAGCGGGGACAGGTTCTAACTATGGCTACACCTTC.

In its sample, this clone was seen a few times. The chain is built from TRBV2 and TRBJ2-2; 9 bases match TRBD2. CDR3 size: 15 residues. Trimming took 4 bases from V and 4 from J; bases not matched to a gene: 4. In germline, CDR1 is SNHLY, CDR2 FYNNEI. In DNA form, the CDR3 reads TGTGCCAGCAGTGCGGGACTAGCTCGCACCGGGGAGCTGTTTTTT. This encodes CASSAGLARTGELFF.

This chain links TRBV6-1 with TRBJ2-4, with 13 bases matching TRBD2. The ends lost 4 bases at V and 1 base at J; junction bases unmatched: 4. The CDR3 extends over 17 amino acids. Germline V CDR1 and CDR2: MNHNS, SASEGT. The CDR3 is CASSGLAGGFAKNIQYF. The CDR3 region has the DNA TGTGCCAGCAGTGGACTAGCGGGAGGTTTCGCCAAAAACATTCAGTACTTC.

V is TRBV27 and J is TRBJ1-5; the D gene is possibly TRBD1 (5 bases). Germline CDR1 reads MNHEY; CDR2 reads SMNVEV (reference sequence). V lost 8 bases to trimming and J lost 6 bases, with 14 bases between them. The CDR3 contains 13 residues. The CDR3, as DNA: TGTGCCAGCGCGATAATGGGGGGTCAGCCCCAGCATTTT. It translates to CASAIMGGQPQHF.

For this clone: Additional DNA sequences in this sample encode the identical CDR3. V and J are TRBV18 and TRBJ1-2; D ambiguous. Per the germline V gene, CDR1 is KGHSH and CDR2 is LQKENI. The CDR3 consists of 13 residues. V was clipped by 2 bases and J by 3 bases, with 7 bases between them. CDR3 sequence: CASSPSGDYGYTF. CDR3 sequence (DNA): TGTGCCAGCTCACCATCCGGGGACTATGGCTACACCTTC.

The chain joins TRBV18 to TRBJ1-6; 7 bases match TRBD1. This CDR3 region has 15 residues. With V trimmed by 3 bases and J by 5 bases, 4 bases remained unmatched. Germline loops: CDR1 KGHSH, CDR2 LQKENI. The CDR3 is CASSPLTGNNSPLHF. The CDR3 nucleotides are TGTGCCAGCTCACCCCTGACAGGGAATAATTCACCCCTCCACTTT.

The chain has TRBV19 and TRBJ1-3; D unclear. The CDR3 contains 13 residues. Looked up from germline, CDR1 is LNHDA and CDR2 is SQIVND (reference sequence). V shed 3 bases and J shed 0 bases, with 3 bases lying between them. The CDR3 nucleotides read TGTGCCAGTAGTATTAGCTCTGGAAACACCATATATTTT. It encodes CASSISSGNTIYF. Complete variable domain (other parts from reference TRBV19 and TRBJ1-3): DGGITQSPKYLFRKEGQNVTLSCEQNLNHDAMYWYRQDPGQGLRLIYYSQIVNDFQKGDIAEGYSVSREKKESFPLTVTSAQKNPTAFYLCASSISSGNTIYFGEGSWLTVV.

The chain has TRBV9 and TRBJ1-2, with 10 bases identical to TRBD1. The germline V gene has CDR1 SGDLS and CDR2 YYNGEE. The CDR3 spans 15 residues. J lost 2 bases, V lost 3 bases, and 4 bases had no gene match. The CDR3 coding sequence is TGTGCCAGCAGCGCGGGACAGGGGACAAACTATGGCTACACCTTC. Amino acids: CASSAGQGTNYGYTF.

The chain combines TRBV19 with TRBJ1-2; D unclear. Germline V gene data show CDR1 as LNHDA and CDR2 as SQIVND (reference sequence). The V gene lost 3 bases and the J gene lost 2 bases, with 13 bases spanning the gap. There are 15 residues in the CDR3. The CDR3 loop is CASSIGATLNYGYTF. In DNA form, the CDR3 reads TGTGCCAGTAGTATTGGAGCAACCCTCAACTATGGCTACACCTTC.

This chain connects TRBV15 to TRBJ1-1; TRBD1 is a possible D gene (6 bases). The V and J ends lost 2 bases and 5 bases respectively, with 12 bases between them. This CDR3 has 14 amino acids. The germline gives CDR1 LNHNV, CDR2 YYDKDF (reference sequence). The CDR3 loop is CATSRKGGVTEAFF. The CDR3 DNA is TGTGCCACCAGCAGAAAAGGGGGGGTGACTGAAGCTTTCTTT.

The sample holds a few counts of this clone. V is TRBV5-4 and J is TRBJ1-2; D perhaps matches TRBD1 (6 bases). Trimming removed 0 bases at V and 6 bases at J, with 21 bases between. The CDR3 sequence is 17 residues long. Germline V CDR1 and CDR2: SGHNT, YYREEE (reference sequence). The CDR3 is CASSLGQTRWGRNGYTF. The CDR3 DNA follows: TGTGCCAGCAGCTTGGGCCAGACACGGTGGGGGCGAAATGGCTACACCTTC.

The chain couples TRBV2 to TRBJ1-2; 8 positions match TRBD1. Germline CDR1 reads SNHLY; CDR2 reads FYNNEI. J lost 0 bases, V lost 5 bases, and 5 bases had no gene match. This CDR3 region has 15 residues. The CDR3 DNA reads as TGTGCCAGCAGTCCAGGGACAGGAGCTAACTATGGCTACACCTTC. It is translated as CASSPGTGANYGYTF.

The V and J genes are TRBV5-1 and TRBJ2-1; 13 bases agree with TRBD2. After removal of 2 bases from V and 7 bases from J, the junction contained 6 bases not matched to a gene. In germline, CDR1 is SGHRS, CDR2 YFSETQ. This CDR3 is 16 amino acids long. CDR3 amino acids: CASSFQGLAGVNEQFF. DNA for the CDR3: TGCGCCAGCAGCTTCCAAGGACTAGCGGGAGTTAATGAGCAGTTCTTC.

This chain links TRBV6-6 with TRBJ1-1; perhaps TRBD1 as D (5 bases). Trimming removed 6 bases from V and 3 bases from J, with 20 bases in between. Germline V gene sequence: CDR1 MNHNY, CDR2 SVGAGI (reference sequence). The CDR3 spans 16 residues. CDR3 region: CASSPRNRGSDTEAFF. The CDR3 coding sequence is TGTGCCAGCAGCCCCCGGAACCGGGGGTCGGACACTGAAGCTTTCTTT.

The chain is built from TRBV14 and TRBJ2-3; 11 positions agree with TRBD2. Germline V lookup: CDR1 SGHDN, CDR2 FVKESK. This CDR3 has 19 residues. After removal of 1 base from V and 2 bases from J, the junction contained 11 bases not matched to a gene. CDR3 amino acids: CASSQGMRTSGYTTDTQYF. As DNA, the CDR3 is TGTGCCAGCAGCCAAGGAATGAGGACTAGCGGGTATACCACAGATACGCAGTATTTT.